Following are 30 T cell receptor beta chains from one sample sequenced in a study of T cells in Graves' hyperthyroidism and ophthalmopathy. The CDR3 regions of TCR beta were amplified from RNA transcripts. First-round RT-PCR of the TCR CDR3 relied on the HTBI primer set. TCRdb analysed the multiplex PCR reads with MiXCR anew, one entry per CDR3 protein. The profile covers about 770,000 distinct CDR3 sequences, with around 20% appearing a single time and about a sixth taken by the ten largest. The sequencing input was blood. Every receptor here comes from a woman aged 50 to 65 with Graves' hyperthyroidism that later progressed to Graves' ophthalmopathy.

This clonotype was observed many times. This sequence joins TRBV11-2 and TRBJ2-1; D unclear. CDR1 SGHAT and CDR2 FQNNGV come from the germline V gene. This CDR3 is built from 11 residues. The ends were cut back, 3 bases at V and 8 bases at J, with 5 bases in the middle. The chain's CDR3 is CASSFIHEQFF. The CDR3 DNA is TGTGCCAGCAGCTTCATCCATGAGCAGTTCTTC. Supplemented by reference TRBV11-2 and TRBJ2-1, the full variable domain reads EAGVAQSPRYKIIEKRQSVAFWCNPISGHATLYWYQQILGQGPKLLIQFQNNGVVDDSQLPKDRFSAERLKGVDSTLKIQPAKLEDSAVYLCASSFIHEQFFGPGTRLTVL.

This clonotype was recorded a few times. The CDR3 spells CASARGSNISPLHF. The CDR3 region has the DNA TGTGCCAGCGCCCGGGGCAGTAATATTTCACCCCTCCACTTT. The rearrangement links TRBV3-1 to TRBJ1-6, with D perhaps TRBD1 (5 bases). The CDR3 consists of 14 residues. Trimming took off 8 bases at V and 9 bases at J, with 17 bases between the two ends. CDR1 and CDR2 (germline): LGHDT, YNNKEL (reference sequence).

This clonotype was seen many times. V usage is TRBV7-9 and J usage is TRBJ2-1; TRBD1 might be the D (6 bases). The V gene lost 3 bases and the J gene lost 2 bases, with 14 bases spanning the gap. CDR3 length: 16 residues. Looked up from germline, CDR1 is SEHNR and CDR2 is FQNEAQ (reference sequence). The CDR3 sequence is CASSFGRRTAYNEQFF. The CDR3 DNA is TGTGCCAGCAGCTTCGGGCGCCGGACAGCCTACAATGAGCAGTTCTTC. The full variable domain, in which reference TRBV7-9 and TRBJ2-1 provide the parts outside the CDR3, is DTGVSQNPRHKITKRGQNVTFRCDPISEHNRLYWYRQTLGQGPEFLTYFQNEAQLEKSRLLSDRFSAERPKGSFSTLEIQRTEQGDSAMYLCASSFGRRTAYNEQFFGPGTRLTVL.

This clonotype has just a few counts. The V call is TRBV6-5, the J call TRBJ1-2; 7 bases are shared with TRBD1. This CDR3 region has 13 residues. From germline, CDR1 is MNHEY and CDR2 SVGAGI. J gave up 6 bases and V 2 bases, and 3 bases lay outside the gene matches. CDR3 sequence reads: CASSYGGGDGYTF. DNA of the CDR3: TGTGCCAGCAGTTACGGAGGGGGCGATGGCTACACCTTC.

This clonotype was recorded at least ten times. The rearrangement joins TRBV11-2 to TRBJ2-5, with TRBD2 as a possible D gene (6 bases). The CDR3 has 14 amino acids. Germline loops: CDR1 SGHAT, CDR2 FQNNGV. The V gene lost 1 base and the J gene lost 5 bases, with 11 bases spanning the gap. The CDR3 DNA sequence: TGTGCCAGCAGCTTAGGACTAGTCGTGGAGACCCAGTACTTC. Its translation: CASSLGLVVETQYF.

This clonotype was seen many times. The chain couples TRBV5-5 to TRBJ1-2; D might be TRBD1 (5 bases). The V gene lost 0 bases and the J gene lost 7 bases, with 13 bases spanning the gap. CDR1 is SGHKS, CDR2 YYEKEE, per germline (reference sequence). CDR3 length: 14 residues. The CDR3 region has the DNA TGTGCCAGCAGCTTGGATTTATCAGGGACTGGCTACACCTTC. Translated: CASSLDLSGTGYTF. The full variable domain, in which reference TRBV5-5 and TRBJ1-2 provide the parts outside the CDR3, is DAGVTQSPTHLIKTRGQQVTLRCSPISGHKSVSWYQQVLGQGPQFIFQYYEKEERGRGNFPDRFSARQFPNYSSELNVNALLLGDSALYLCASSLDLSGTGYTFGSGTRLTVV.

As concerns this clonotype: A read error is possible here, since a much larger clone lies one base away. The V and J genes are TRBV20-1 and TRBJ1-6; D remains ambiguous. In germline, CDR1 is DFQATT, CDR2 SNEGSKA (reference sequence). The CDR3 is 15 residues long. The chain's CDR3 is CSARGGQDPYSALHF. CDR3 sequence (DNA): TGCAGTGCTAGAGGCGGGCAAGACCCCTATTCAGCCCTCCACTTT.

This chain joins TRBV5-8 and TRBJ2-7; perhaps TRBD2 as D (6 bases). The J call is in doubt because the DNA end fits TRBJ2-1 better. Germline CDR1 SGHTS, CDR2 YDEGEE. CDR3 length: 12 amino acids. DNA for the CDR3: TGTGCCAGCAGCTTCGGACTATACGAGCAGTTCTTC. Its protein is CASSFGLYEQFF.

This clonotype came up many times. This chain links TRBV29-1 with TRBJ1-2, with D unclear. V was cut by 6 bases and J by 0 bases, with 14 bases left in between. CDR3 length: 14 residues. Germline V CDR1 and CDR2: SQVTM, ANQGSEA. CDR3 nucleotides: TGCAGCGTCGACAAATCCGGGACTAACTATGGCTACACCTTC. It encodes CSVDKSGTNYGYTF.

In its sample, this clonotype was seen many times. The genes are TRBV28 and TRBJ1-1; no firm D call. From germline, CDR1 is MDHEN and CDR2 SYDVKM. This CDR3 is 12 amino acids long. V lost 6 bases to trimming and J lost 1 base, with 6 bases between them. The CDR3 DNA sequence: TGTGCCAGCAGGGTCGGGAACACTGAAGCTTTCTTT. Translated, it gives CASRVGNTEAFF.

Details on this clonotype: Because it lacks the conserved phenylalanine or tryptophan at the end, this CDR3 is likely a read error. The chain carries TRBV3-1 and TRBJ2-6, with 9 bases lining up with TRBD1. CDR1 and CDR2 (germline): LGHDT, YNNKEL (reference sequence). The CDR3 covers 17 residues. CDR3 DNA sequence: TGTGGCAGCAGCATGACAGGGGGTTCTGTCGGGGCCAACGTCCTGACTCTC. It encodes CGSSMTGGSVGANVLTL.

This CDR3 is CASSELAGYQETQYF. The CDR3 DNA reads TGTGCCAGCAGTGAATTGGCGGGGTACCAAGAGACCCAGTACTTC. The chain couples TRBV6-1 to TRBJ2-5; a weak D match, TRBD2 (6 bases). The CDR3 runs 15 residues. Germline-derived CDR1 and CDR2 are MNHNS and SASEGT. V lost 2 bases to trimming and J lost 0 bases, with 10 bases between them.

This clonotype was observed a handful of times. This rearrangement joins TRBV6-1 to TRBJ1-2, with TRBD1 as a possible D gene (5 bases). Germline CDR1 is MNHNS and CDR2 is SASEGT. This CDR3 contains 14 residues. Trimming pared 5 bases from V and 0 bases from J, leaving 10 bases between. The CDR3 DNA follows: TGTGCCAGCAGTCGGACACATGCTAACTATGGCTACACCTTC. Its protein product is CASSRTHANYGYTF.

In DNA, the CDR3 is TGTGCCAGCAGCGTAGATCGAGGGCGGGGGGCTACAGATACGCAGTATTTT. This sequence encodes CASSVDRGRGATDTQYF. The V gene is TRBV9, the J gene TRBJ2-3; 8 bases are a match to TRBD2. The CDR3 extends over 17 amino acids. Germline V gives CDR1 SGDLS, CDR2 YYNGEE. J gave up 3 bases and V 0 bases, and 9 bases lay outside the gene matches.

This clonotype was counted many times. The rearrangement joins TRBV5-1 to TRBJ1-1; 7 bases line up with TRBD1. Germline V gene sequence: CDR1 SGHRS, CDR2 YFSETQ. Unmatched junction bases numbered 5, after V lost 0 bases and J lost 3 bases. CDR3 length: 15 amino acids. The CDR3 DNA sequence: TGCGCCAGCAGCTTGGGGATGACAGGGTACACTGAAGCTTTCTTT. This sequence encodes CASSLGMTGYTEAFF.

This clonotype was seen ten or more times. The CDR3 DNA reads TGTGCCAGCAGCTTCTACAACAACAATGAGCAGTTCTTC. The encoded protein is CASSFYNNNEQFF. The chain is built from TRBV11-3 and TRBJ2-1; D is uncertain. This CDR3 region has 13 residues. With 3 bases removed from V and 5 bases from J, the gap between germline ends came to 8 bases. Germline loops: CDR1 SGHNT, CDR2 YENEEA.

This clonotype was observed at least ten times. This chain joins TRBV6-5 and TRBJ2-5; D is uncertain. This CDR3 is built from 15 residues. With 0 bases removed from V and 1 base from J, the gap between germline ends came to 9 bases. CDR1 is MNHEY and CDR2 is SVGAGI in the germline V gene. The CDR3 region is CASSYSWVFQETQYF. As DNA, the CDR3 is TGTGCCAGCAGTTACTCCTGGGTCTTCCAAGAGACCCAGTACTTC.

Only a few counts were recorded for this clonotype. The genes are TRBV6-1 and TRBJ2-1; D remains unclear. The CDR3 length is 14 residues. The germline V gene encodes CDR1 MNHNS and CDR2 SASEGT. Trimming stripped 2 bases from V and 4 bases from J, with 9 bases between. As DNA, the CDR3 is TGTGCCAGCAGTGAAAAGGGTCTTTACAATGAGCAGTTCTTC. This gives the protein CASSEKGLYNEQFF.

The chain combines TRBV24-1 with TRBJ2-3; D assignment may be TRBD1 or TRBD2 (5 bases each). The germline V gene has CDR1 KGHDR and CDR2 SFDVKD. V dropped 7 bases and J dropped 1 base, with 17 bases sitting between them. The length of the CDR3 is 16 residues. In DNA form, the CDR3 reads TGTGCCACCAGGGGACGAAACGTCTGGGGCACAGATACGCAGTATTTT. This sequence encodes CATRGRNVWGTDTQYF.

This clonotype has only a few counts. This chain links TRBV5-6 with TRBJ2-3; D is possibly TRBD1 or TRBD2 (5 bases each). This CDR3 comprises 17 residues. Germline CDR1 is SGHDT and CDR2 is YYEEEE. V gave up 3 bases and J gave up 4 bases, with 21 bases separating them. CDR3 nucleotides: TGTGCCAGCAGCTCTACTATTTACGGGGCTGTCGCAGATACGCAGTATTTT. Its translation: CASSSTIYGAVADTQYF.

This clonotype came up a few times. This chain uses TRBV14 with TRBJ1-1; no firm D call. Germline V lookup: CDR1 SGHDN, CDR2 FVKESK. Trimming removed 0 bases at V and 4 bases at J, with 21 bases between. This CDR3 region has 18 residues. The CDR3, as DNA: TGTGCCAGCAGCCAAGAAGAGGTTTTATCACGGCTGGGCACTGAAGCTTTCTTT. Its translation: CASSQEEVLSRLGTEAFF.

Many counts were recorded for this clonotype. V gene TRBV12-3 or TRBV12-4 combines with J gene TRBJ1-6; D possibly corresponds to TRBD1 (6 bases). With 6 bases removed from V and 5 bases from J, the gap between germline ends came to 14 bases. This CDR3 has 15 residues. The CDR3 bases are TGTGCCAGCAGACGACACAGGGATCATAATTCACCCCTCCACTTT. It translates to CASRRHRDHNSPLHF.

This CDR3 reads CASSHGGGGMENEQFF. DNA of the CDR3: TGTGCCAGCAGCCACGGTGGCGGGGGGATGGAAAATGAGCAGTTCTTC. V usage is TRBV4-2 and J usage is TRBJ2-1, with 8 nucleotides matching TRBD2. The CDR3 covers 16 residues. Germline lookup yields CDR1 LGHNA and CDR2 YNFKEQ. V lost 3 bases to trimming and J lost 7 bases; unmatched junction nucleotides: 11.

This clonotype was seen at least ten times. CDR3 coding DNA: TGTGCCAGCAGTACGTACAGGGGTAAAACTGAAGCTTTCTTT. Its translation: CASSTYRGKTEAFF. V usage is TRBV6-1 and J usage is TRBJ1-1, with TRBD1 matching over 7 bases. This CDR3 is 14 amino acids long. Germline V gene sequence: CDR1 MNHNS, CDR2 SASEGT. The V gene end was trimmed by 5 bases and the J gene end by 5 bases; junction bases not matched to a gene: 8.

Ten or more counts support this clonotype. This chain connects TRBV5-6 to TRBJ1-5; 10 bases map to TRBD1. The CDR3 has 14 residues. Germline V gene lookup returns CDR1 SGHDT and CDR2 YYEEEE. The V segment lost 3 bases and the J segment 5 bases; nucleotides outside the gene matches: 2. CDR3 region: CASSSTGGDQPQHF. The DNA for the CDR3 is TGTGCCAGCAGCTCGACAGGGGGCGATCAGCCCCAGCATTTT.

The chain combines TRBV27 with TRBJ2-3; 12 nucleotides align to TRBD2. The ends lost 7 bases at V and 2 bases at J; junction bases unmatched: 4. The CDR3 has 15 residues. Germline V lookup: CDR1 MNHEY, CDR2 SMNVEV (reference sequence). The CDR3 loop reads CASTGLAGLTDTQYF. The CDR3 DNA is TGTGCCAGCACAGGACTAGCGGGACTCACAGATACGCAGTATTTT.

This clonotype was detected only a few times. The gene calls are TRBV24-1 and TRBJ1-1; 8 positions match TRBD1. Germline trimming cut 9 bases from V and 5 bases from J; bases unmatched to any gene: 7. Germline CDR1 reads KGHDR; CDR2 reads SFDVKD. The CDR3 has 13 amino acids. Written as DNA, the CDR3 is TGTGCCACCTCAGGACAGGGAAATACTGAAGCTTTCTTT. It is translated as CATSGQGNTEAFF.

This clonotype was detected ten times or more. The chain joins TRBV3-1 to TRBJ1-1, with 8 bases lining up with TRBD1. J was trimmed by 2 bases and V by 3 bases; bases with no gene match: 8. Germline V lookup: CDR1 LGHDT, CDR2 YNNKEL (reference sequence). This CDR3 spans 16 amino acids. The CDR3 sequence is CASSQRGQGVNTEAFF. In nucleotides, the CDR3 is TGTGCCAGCAGCCAGCGAGGACAGGGAGTAAACACTGAAGCTTTCTTT.

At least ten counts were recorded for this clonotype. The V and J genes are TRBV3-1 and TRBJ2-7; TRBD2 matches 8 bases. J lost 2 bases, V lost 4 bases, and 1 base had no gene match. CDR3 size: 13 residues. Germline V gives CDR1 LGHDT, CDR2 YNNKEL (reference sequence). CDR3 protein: CASSPGGAYEQYF. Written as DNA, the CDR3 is TGTGCCAGCAGCCCGGGGGGGGCCTACGAGCAGTACTTC.

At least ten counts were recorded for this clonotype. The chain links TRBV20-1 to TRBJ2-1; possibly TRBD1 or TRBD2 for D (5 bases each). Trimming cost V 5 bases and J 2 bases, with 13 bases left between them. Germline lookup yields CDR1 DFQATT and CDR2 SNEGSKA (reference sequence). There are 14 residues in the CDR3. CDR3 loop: CSALSGTAYNEQFF. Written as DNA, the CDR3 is TGCAGTGCTCTCTCCGGGACCGCCTACAATGAGCAGTTCTTC.